This T cell receptor (beta chain) appears in the sequencing data of a study of OX40 agonist ivuxolimab in advanced cancers. Only in-frame clones appear in the TCRdb table, and some are missing; sequencing was by immunoSEQ multiplex PCR. The data show about 72,000 clones, 88% seen once. The study sampled blood at baseline, cycle 4 day 1, and cycle 7 day 1. The CDR3 is 15 amino acids. Germline-derived CDR1 and CDR2 are SEHNR and FQNEAQ (reference sequence). Trimming shortened V by 5 bases and J by 7 bases, and 18 bases separated the two germline ends. The V gene is TRBV7-9, the J gene TRBJ2-1; D perhaps matches TRBD1 (5 bases). The sequencing here drew on CD4+ or CD8+ T cells sorted from blood, taken in a trial of the OX40 agonist ivuxolimab. The sequence derives from an adult with an advanced solid tumor such as melanoma, head and neck, liver or kidney cancer. CDR3 amino acids: CASSPPRVRGNEQFF. Here the CDR3 DNA reads TGTGCCAGCAGCCCTCCTCGGGTAAGGGGTAATGAGCAGTTCTTC.